This T cell receptor beta chain was documented in a study of human T cells and chemical hapten exposure. Sample time point: patch test 1, 2 weeks after DPC sensitization. As for treatment: therapeutic diphenylcyclopropenone sensitization with weekly scalp DPC. TCRdb recomputed calls from the RACE reads with MiXCR, one row per CDR3 protein. The sample records around 76,000 distinct CDR3 sequences, about 12% being singletons. This clonotype appeared many times. The junction had 6 bases not matched to a gene; V was cut back by 6 bases and J by 5 bases. CDR3 length: 13 amino acids. Per the germline V gene, CDR1 is SQVTM and CDR2 is ANQGSEA.

The TCR sequence derives from a woman aged 55-70 years with alopecia areata. Some clones in this sample may be carry-over from other donors' samples. The sample consisted of whole blood, taken in connection with sensitization to the hapten diphenylcyclopropenone (DPC). The chain joins TRBV29-1 to TRBJ2-3; 9 bases fit TRBD1. This chain's CDR3 is CSVGDRDVDTQYF. The CDR3 nucleotides are TGCAGCGTCGGGGACAGGGATGTAGATACGCAGTATTTT.